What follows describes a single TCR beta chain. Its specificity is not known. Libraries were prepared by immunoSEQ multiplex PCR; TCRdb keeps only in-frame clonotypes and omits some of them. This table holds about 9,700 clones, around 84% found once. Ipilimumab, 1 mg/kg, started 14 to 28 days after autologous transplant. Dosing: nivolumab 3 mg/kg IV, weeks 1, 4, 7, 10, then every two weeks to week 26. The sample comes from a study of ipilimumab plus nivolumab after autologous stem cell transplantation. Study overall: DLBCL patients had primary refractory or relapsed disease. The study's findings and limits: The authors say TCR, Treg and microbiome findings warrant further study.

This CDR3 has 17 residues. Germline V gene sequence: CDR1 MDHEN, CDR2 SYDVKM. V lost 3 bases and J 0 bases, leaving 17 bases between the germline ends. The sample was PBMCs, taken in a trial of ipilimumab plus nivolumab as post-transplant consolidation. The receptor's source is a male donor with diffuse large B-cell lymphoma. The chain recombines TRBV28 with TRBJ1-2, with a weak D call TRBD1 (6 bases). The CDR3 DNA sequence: TGTGCCAGCAGTTTCATAGAGACAGGCCATTCTAACTATGGCTACACCTTC. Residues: CASSFIETGHSNYGYTF.